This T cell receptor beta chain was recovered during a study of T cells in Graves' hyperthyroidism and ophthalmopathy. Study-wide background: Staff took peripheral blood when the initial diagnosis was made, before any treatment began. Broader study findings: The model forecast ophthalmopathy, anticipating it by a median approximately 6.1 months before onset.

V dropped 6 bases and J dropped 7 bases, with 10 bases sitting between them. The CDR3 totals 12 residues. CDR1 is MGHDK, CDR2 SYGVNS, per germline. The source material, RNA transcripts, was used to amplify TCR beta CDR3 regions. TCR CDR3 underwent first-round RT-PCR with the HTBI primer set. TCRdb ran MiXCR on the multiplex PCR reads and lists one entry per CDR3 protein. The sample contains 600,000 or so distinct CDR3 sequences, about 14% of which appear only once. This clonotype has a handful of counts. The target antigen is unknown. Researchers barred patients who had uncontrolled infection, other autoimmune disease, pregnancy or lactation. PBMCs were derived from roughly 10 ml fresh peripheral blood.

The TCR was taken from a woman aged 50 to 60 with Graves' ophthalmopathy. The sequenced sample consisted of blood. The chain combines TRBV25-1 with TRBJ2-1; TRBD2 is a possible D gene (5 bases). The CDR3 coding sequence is TGTGCCAGCAGGACCTCGGGGAATGAGCAGTTCTTC. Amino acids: CASRTSGNEQFF.